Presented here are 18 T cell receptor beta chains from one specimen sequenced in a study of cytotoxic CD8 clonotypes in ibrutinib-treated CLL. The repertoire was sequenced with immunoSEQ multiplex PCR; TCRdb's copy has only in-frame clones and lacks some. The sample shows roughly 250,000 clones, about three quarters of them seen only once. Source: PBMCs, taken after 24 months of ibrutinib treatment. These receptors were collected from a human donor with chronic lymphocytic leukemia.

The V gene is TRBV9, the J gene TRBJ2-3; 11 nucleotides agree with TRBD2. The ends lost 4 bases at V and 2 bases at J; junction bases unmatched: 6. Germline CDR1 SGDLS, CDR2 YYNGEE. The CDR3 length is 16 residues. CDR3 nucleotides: TGTGCCAGCAGCACGCGACTAGCGGGGATCACAGATACGCAGTATTTT. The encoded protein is CASSTRLAGITDTQYF.

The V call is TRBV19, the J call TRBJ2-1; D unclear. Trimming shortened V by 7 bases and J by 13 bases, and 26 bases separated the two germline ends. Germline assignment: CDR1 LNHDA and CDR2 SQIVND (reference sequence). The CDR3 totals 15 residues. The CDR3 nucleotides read TGTGCCAGTACCCACGATCGGCAGGTCGGGTCGAGCCAGTTCTTC. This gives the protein CASTHDRQVGSSQFF.

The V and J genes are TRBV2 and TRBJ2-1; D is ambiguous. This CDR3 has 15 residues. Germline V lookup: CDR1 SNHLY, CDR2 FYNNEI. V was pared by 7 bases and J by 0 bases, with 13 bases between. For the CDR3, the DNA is TGTGCCAGCATGGCGCGGATGAACTCCTACAATGAGCAGTTCTTC. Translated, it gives CASMARMNSYNEQFF.

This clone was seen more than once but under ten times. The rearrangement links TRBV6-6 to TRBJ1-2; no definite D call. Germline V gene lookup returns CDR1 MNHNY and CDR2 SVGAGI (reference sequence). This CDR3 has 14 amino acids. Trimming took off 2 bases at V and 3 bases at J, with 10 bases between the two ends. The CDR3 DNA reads TGTGCCAGCAGTTACGATAGGGCACACTATGGCTACACCTTC. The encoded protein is CASSYDRAHYGYTF.

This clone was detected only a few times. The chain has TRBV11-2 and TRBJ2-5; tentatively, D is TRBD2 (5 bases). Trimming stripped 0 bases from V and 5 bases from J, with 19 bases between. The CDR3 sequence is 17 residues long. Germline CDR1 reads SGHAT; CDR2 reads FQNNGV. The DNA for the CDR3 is TGTGCCAGCAGCTTAGAACACACGAGGACTCCCCTTGAGACCCAGTACTTC. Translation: CASSLEHTRTPLETQYF.

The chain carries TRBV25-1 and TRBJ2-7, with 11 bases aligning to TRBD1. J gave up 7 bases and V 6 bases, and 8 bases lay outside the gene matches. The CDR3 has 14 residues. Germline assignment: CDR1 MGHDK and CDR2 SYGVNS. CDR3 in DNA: TGTGCCAGCAGAGGGGGACAGGGGGTGAGGGAGCAGTACTTC. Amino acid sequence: CASRGGQGVREQYF.

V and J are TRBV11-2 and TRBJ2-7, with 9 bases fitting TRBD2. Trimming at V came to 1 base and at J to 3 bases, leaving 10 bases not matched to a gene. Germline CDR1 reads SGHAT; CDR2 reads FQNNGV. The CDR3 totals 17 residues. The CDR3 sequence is CASSLVSSGRYYYEQYF. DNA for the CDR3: TGTGCCAGCAGCTTAGTGTCCAGCGGGAGGTACTACTACGAGCAGTACTTC.

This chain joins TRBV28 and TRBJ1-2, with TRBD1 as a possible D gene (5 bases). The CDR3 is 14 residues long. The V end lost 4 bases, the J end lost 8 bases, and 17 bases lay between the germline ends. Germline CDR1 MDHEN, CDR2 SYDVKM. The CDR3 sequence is CASSSQPTGGGYTF. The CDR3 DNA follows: TGTGCCAGCAGTTCCCAACCTACAGGTGGGGGCTACACCTTC.

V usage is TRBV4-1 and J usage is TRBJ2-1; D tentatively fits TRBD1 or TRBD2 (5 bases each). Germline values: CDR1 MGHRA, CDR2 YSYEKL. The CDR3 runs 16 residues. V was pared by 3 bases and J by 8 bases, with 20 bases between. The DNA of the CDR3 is TGCGCCAGCAGCCAGGGGAGAGGGGTAGTTGGCGATGAGCAGTTCTTC. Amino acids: CASSQGRGVVGDEQFF.

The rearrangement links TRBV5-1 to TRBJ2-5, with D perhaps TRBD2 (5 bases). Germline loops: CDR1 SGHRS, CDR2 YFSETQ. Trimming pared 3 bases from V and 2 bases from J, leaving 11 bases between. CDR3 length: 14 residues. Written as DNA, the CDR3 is TGCGCCAGCAGCTCTCTTCCGGGACAAGAGACCCAGTACTTC. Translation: CASSSLPGQETQYF.

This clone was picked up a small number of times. The DNA for the CDR3 is TGTGCCAGCAGTTTAGGCGGCTTGGACAATGAGCAGTTCTTC. Protein product: CASSLGGLDNEQFF. The genes are TRBV28 and TRBJ2-1; D is unresolved. The CDR3 has 14 residues. Trimming took 2 bases from V and 5 from J, leaving 10 bases between them. Germline V gene lookup returns CDR1 MDHEN and CDR2 SYDVKM.

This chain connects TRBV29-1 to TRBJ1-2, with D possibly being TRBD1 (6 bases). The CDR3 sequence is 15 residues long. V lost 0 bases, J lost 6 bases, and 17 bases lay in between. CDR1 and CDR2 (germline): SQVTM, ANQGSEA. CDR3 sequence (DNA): TGCAGCGTTGAAGACACATACAGGGCTGACAATGGCTACACCTTC. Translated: CSVEDTYRADNGYTF.

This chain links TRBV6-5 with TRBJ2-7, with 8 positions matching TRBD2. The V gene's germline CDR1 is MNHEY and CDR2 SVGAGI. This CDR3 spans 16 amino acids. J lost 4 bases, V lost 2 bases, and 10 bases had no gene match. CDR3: CASSYGGSSGFYEQYF. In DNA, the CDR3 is TGTGCCAGCAGTTACGGGGGGTCTAGCGGGTTTTACGAGCAGTACTTC.

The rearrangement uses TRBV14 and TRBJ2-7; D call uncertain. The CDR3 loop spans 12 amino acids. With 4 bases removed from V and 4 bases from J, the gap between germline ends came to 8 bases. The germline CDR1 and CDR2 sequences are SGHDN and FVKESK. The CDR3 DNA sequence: TGTGCCAGCAGCCTGACCGCTTACGAGCAGTACTTC. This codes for CASSLTAYEQYF.

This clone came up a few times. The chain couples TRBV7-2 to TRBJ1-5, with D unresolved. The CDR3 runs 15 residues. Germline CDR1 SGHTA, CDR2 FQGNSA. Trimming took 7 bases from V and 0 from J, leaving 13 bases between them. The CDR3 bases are TGTGCCAGCAAACCCCAGGCGTTTAGCAATCAGCCCCAGCATTTT. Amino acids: CASKPQAFSNQPQHF. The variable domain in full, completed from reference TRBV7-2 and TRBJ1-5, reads GAGVSQSPSNKVTEKGKDVELRCDPISGHTALYWYRQSLGQGLEFLIYFQGNSAPDKSGLPSDRFSAERTGGSVSTLTIQRTQQEDSAVYLCASKPQAFSNQPQHFGDGTRLSIL.

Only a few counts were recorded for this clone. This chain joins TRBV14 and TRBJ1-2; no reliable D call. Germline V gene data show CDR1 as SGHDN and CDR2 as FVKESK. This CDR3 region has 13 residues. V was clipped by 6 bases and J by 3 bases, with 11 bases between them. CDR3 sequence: CASSRITDYGYTF. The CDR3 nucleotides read TGTGCCAGCAGTCGTATAACGGACTATGGCTACACCTTC.

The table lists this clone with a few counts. The CDR3 region has the DNA TGTGCCAGCAGCCCTGACCCCGGGTCCTACGAGCAGTACTTC. Translated: CASSPDPGSYEQYF. This chain uses TRBV7-8 with TRBJ2-7; D uncertain. Germline V gene lookup returns CDR1 SGHVS and CDR2 FQNEAQ. This CDR3 comprises 14 residues. V was shortened by 5 bases and J by 1 base, with 12 bases between the two germline ends.

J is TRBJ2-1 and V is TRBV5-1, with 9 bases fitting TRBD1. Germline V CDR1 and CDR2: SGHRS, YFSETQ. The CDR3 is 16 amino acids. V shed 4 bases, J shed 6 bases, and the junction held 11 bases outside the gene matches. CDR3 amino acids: CASSTEQGAPPNEQFF. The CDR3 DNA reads TGCGCCAGCAGCACTGAACAGGGGGCGCCCCCCAATGAGCAGTTCTTC.